This T cell receptor beta chain was sequenced in a study of human T cells and chemical hapten exposure (TCRdb year 2021). A note on the overall study: For sensitization, 2% DPC in acetone was applied to an approximately 2 cm by approximately 2 cm area of upper inner arm skin. Peripheral blood TCR repertoire changes were tracked in vivo in alopecia patients during primary and secondary sensitization to the hapten diphenylcyclopropenone (DPC). Patch testing was done on the upper back using Finn chambers containing 0.01% DPC, and results were scored after 6 days according to International Contact Dermatitis Research Group standards. Blood samples were taken from patients before sensitization (week 0) and then at 2, 6 and about 24 weeks after DPC sensitization. Libraries were pooled for sequencing, and variation in per-sample TCR yields was attributed mainly to small differences in library volumes within the pool. Roughly 30 alopecia patients provided blood for TCR sequencing at one to four time points (pre-sensitization, 2, 6 and 24 weeks). The mostly female patient cohort included alopecia areata with under or over 50% scalp involvement, alopecia totalis and alopecia universalis. Weekly therapeutic DPC doses were additionally applied to the scalp of patients throughout the approximately 23-week study period.

Taken with the paper, the label for time point translates to: pre-sensitization, week 0. Taken with the paper, the label for treatment or condition translates to: therapeutic diphenylcyclopropenone sensitization with weekly scalp DPC. Blood at each patch-test visit was drawn before the patch test was applied. Patients were considered eligible if aged 18 to 70, diagnosed with alopecia and deemed suitable for DPC therapy, and patients were excluded if pregnant. Total RNA was extracted from unfractionated whole blood that had been collected in Tempus Blood RNA tubes. General study outcomes and caveats: A positive correlation was found between the number of PT1 expanded TCRs and patch test score, with significance reached at thresholds 8, 16 and 32 but not 4. Repeated subsampling changed both the strength of the expansion versus patch-test correlation and the threshold at which that correlation became significant. No change with DPC sensitization was found in the number of TCRs above 1 in 1000 frequency, and no evidence of global repertoire structure alterations was found. Expanded TCRs formed significantly more large CDR3 similarity clusters than pre-sensitization or healthy control sets, consistent with antigen-driven responses. Because every patient had alopecia, a presumed autoimmune disease, the patients' immune response might differ from that of healthy individuals.

Receptor amplification or capture employed RACE. The instrument given in TCRdb is NextSeq 500. During library preparation, unique molecular identifiers were attached to individual cDNA molecules so that TCRs could be counted quantitatively and reproducibly. Both TCR alpha and TCR beta chains were sequenced from each blood RNA sample. Per the original workflow: A median of around 100,000 TCRs per sample was observed, with a range of 23,224 to 690,600. The Decombinator software suite was used to annotate the V, J and CDR3 of the TCR reads. For PS versus PT1 abundance plots, all samples were subsampled to the same number of TCRs (28,000). TCRs were defined as expanded if absent before sensitization and observed at least eight times at the 2-week time point. The raw public reads went through TCRdb reprocessing: fastp at Q25, MiXCR clone calling, in-frame beta chains kept. Rows with one shared CDR3 protein collapse into an entry with the most common genes and DNA. The V and J calls and clone size come from TCRdb's table, not from the authors' own analysis. Within this sample are about 61,000 distinct CDR3 sequences, with approximately 6.7% of them counted one time only. The top ten clones comprise 1.6% of the sample.

Its CDR3 holds 19 amino acids, cysteine through phenylalanine. This entry keeps only the CDR3 DNA: 57 bases, framed from base 1. Germline trimming: 0 bases from V, 4 bases from J; junction bases outside gene matches: 16. Per the germline V gene (reference sequence), LGHDT is the CDR1 and YNNKEL is the CDR2. This clonotype was observed a few times. Its antigen is not yet known. No much larger clone exists at a distance of one base, and base qualities are not known. This sample comprised whole blood, obtained in connection with sensitization to the hapten diphenylcyclopropenone (DPC). The clonotype originates from a woman aged 25 to 45 with alopecia areata. Some clones in this sample may be carry-over from other donors' samples. The rearrangement joined TRBV3-1 to TRBJ2-5; 8 central nucleotides agree with TRBD1. CDR3 reads: CASSQDPPGAGGIGETQYF. At the DNA level, the sequence is TGTGCCAGCAGCCAAGACCCTCCCGGGGCAGGGGGCATAGGAGAGACCCAGTACTTC.